The 11 T cell receptor beta chains given below trace back to one sample, sequenced in a study of blood T cell repertoires in COVID-19. Profiling relied on immunoSEQ multiplex PCR, and the TCRdb table lists in-frame clones only, not all of them. The table records some 170,000 clones, roughly 80% of them present only once. Material for sequencing was peripheral blood. The origin of the receptors is a man aged 65 to 79 with acute or convalescent COVID-19.

This chain joins TRBV18 and TRBJ1-1; no definite D call. Germline CDR1 KGHSH, CDR2 LQKENI. The germline V and J ends were trimmed by 4 bases and 7 bases, with 10 bases remaining between them. This CDR3 contains 12 residues. The CDR3 is CASSLSYLEAFF. CDR3 bases: TGTGCCAGCTCACTAAGCTACCTTGAAGCTTTCTTT.

The J gene is TRBJ1-4, the V gene TRBV4-2, with D perhaps TRBD1 (5 bases). The CDR3 extends over 14 amino acids. The germline V gene has CDR1 LGHNA and CDR2 YNFKEQ. The ends were cut back, 8 bases at V and 2 bases at J, with 12 bases in the middle. The CDR3 is CASGGAGTNEKLFF. The CDR3 nucleotides read TGTGCCAGCGGGGGAGCGGGGACTAATGAAAAACTGTTTTTT.

The V call is TRBV24-1, the J call TRBJ2-5; TRBD1 matches 11 bases. The CDR3 is 13 residues long. J was trimmed by 4 bases and V by 10 bases; bases with no gene match: 4. Germline lookup yields CDR1 KGHDR and CDR2 SFDVKD. The CDR3 DNA follows: TGTGCCACGGGACAGGGGGATTTAGAGACCCAGTACTTC. Translation: CATGQGDLETQYF.

The chain employs TRBV28 and TRBJ1-5; D may be TRBD1 (6 bases). The CDR3 extends over 15 amino acids. The V end lost 3 bases, the J end lost 6 bases, and 15 bases lay between the germline ends. The germline V gene encodes CDR1 MDHEN and CDR2 SYDVKM. The CDR3 DNA follows: TGTGCCAGCAGTTTCATATCAGGGGACGGTCAGCCCCAGCATTTT. Its protein is CASSFISGDGQPQHF.

The rearrangement links TRBV18 to TRBJ2-5; TRBD2 agrees at 7 bases. CDR3 length equals 15 residues. Trimming cost V 2 bases and J 1 base; bases outside gene matches: 4. CDR1 is KGHSH and CDR2 is LQKENI in the germline V gene. For the CDR3, the DNA is TGTGCCAGCTCACCATTTGCTAGCGGCCAAGAGACCCAGTACTTC. It specifies CASSPFASGQETQYF.

The CDR3 is CASSSESDTGELFF. The CDR3 bases are TGCGCCAGCAGCTCGGAGAGTGACACCGGGGAGCTGTTTTTT. The chain uses TRBV5-1 and TRBJ2-2; no firm D call. Germline V gene lookup returns CDR1 SGHRS and CDR2 YFSETQ. V was pared by 3 bases and J by 3 bases, with 9 bases between. This CDR3 is built from 14 residues.

This chain joins TRBV7-2 and TRBJ1-2, with unresolved D. Trimming took 7 bases from V and 1 from J, leaving 16 bases between them. This CDR3 is built from 15 residues. The V gene's germline CDR1 is SGHTA and CDR2 FQGNSA. CDR3 sequence: CASTVGSGLNYGYTF. CDR3 nucleotide sequence: TGTGCCAGCACCGTAGGGAGTGGGCTTAACTATGGCTACACCTTC.

This clone showed up just a few times. The rearrangement uses TRBV6-5 and TRBJ1-1; possibly TRBD1 for D (6 bases). The CDR3 runs 14 residues. Germline V gene sequence: CDR1 MNHEY, CDR2 SVGAGI. Deletions cut 4 bases from V and 4 bases from J, with 13 bases between. CDR3 region: CASSSQGRSTEAFF. The CDR3 nucleotides are TGTGCCAGCAGTTCACAGGGTAGGTCCACTGAAGCTTTCTTT.

This sequence joins TRBV3-1 (or the pseudogene TRBV3-2) and TRBJ1-2; 8 bases line up with TRBD1. Germline lookup yields CDR1 LGHDT and CDR2 YNNKEL (reference sequence). The CDR3 covers 16 residues. V trimming: 0 bases; J trimming: 5 bases; junction bases outside the gene matches: 8. The CDR3 is CASSQEGQGRRYGYTF. The CDR3 nucleotides are TGTGCCAGCAGCCAAGAAGGACAGGGACGTCGGTATGGCTACACCTTC.

The chain recombines TRBV19 with TRBJ1-1; 9 bases fit TRBD1. From germline, CDR1 is LNHDA and CDR2 SQIVND (reference sequence). V was pared by 7 bases and J by 4 bases, with 7 bases of the junction left unmatched. The length of the CDR3 is 14 residues. The chain's CDR3 is CASTIGQGFTEAFF. The CDR3 DNA reads TGTGCCAGTACCATAGGACAGGGGTTCACTGAAGCTTTCTTT.

The chain combines TRBV7-9 with TRBJ2-3, with 12 bases identical to TRBD2. CDR1 and CDR2 (germline): SEHNR, FQNEAQ (reference sequence). This CDR3 contains 18 residues. The V and J ends lost 2 bases and 2 bases, in that order; junction bases with no gene match: 8. This CDR3 reads CASSLRASGGVNTDTQYF. The CDR3 coding sequence is TGTGCCAGCAGCTTAAGGGCTAGCGGGGGGGTTAACACAGATACGCAGTATTTT.